This T cell receptor beta chain was recorded in a study of T cells in women clearing cervical HPV infection. Study details: Cases were women with histologically confirmed HPV16-related CIN3 or worse, including a couple of invasive cancers.

immunoSEQ multiplex PCR used an average of 1200 ng genomic DNA. Clones were sequenced by immunoSEQ multiplex PCR, and TCRdb holds only the in-frame ones, with some missing. The sample spans 20,000 to 25,000 clones; the ten largest clones claim roughly a quarter. Turning to this clone: The antigen is undetermined. The read is 3 residues too short to cover the CDR3 end, so that end is filled in from the germline J gene.

This CDR3 spans 13 amino acids. Germline CDR1 and CDR2: LNHDA and SQIVND (reference sequence). Study-wide results and limits: TRBV6-7 relative abundance averaged 0.11% in cases and approximately 0.15% in controls.

The TCR originated in a woman aged 18-69 years with a cervical HPV16 infection that either progressed to CIN3+ or cleared (not recorded which). The source material was blood buffy coat. V gene TRBV19 combines with J gene TRBJ2-3; D uncertain. The CDR3 loop is CASSSTDQETQYF. Partial CDR3 DNA: TGTGCCAGTAGTTCCACAGACCAAGAGACG.